The 20 T cell receptor beta chains below come from one sample, sequenced in a study of CD8 T cells in Susac syndrome. With random hexamers, about 0.5 to 1 ug RNA was reverse transcribed. TCRdb fed the immunoSEQ multiplex PCR reads into MiXCR, producing one record per CDR3 protein. This sample yields roughly 150,000 distinct CDR3 sequences, of which less than 95% are seen a single time; roughly 0.1% belongs to the top ten. Sequencing was done on a sample of CD4+ T cells from PBMCs. All receptors derive from a human donor with multiple sclerosis.

V is TRBV6-2 or TRBV6-3 and J is TRBJ1-1, with D unresolved. The germline V gene encodes CDR1 MNHEY and CDR2 SVGEGT. The ends were cut back, 6 bases at V and 3 bases at J, with 23 bases in the middle. This CDR3 is built from 17 residues. The CDR3 coding sequence is TGTGCCAGCAGAGCACTTGGACCTAGGGCAGTTCACACTGAAGCTTTCTTT. Its protein is CASRALGPRAVHTEAFF.

J is TRBJ2-5 and V is TRBV14; 8 bases map to TRBD2. The CDR3 extends over 15 amino acids. CDR1 is SGHDN and CDR2 is FVKESK in the germline V gene. Trimming took 3 bases from V and 1 from J; bases not matched to a gene: 4. The DNA of the CDR3 is TGTGCCAGCAGCCAGTTTCTAGCGGGCCAAGAGACCCAGTACTTC. Its translation: CASSQFLAGQETQYF. Full variable domain (remainder filled in from reference TRBV14 and TRBJ2-5): EAGVTQFPSHSVIEKGQTVTLRCDPISGHDNLYWYRRVMGKEIKFLLHFVKESKQDESGMPNNRFLAERTGGTYSTLKVQPAELEDSGVYFCASSQFLAGQETQYFGPGTRLLVL.

The CDR3 bases are TGTGCCAGCAGTGCGCACAGGGGGCAGGGAACTGAAGCTTTCTTT. It translates to CASSAHRGQGTEAFF. The chain links TRBV25-1 to TRBJ1-1, with 9 bases aligning to TRBD1. V dropped 4 bases and J dropped 5; count of bases not matched to a gene: 8. The length of the CDR3 is 15 residues. CDR1 MGHDK and CDR2 SYGVNS come from the germline V gene.

The V and J genes are TRBV30 and TRBJ1-5; no clear D gene. The CDR3 has 13 residues. The V end was cut by 0 bases, the J end by 8 bases, with 11 bases between. Germline-derived CDR1 and CDR2 are GTSNPN and SVGIG (reference sequence). The CDR3 is CAWSVGVSEPQHF. DNA for the CDR3: TGTGCCTGGAGTGTAGGAGTATCGGAGCCCCAGCATTTT.

The genes are TRBV5-1 and TRBJ2-6; D not resolved. The CDR3 sequence is 15 residues long. Germline lookup yields CDR1 SGHRS and CDR2 YFSETQ. Deletions cut 4 bases from V and 0 bases from J, with 8 bases between. CDR3 residues: CASSAEVSGANVLTF. The CDR3 DNA is TGCGCCAGCAGCGCTGAAGTCTCTGGGGCCAACGTCCTGACTTTC.

V usage is TRBV12-3 or TRBV12-4 and J usage is TRBJ2-1, with 7 nucleotides matching TRBD1. This CDR3 region has 13 residues. The trim removed 6 bases at V and 12 bases at J, leaving 11 bases unmatched. CDR3: CASSPGQMGAQFF. In DNA form, the CDR3 reads TGTGCCAGCAGCCCGGGACAGATGGGTGCGCAGTTCTTC.

The V and J genes are TRBV27 and TRBJ2-5; the D gene is possibly TRBD1 (5 bases). The CDR3 has 15 residues. Germline CDR1 and CDR2: MNHEY and SMNVEV (reference sequence). Deletions cut 3 bases from V and 0 bases from J, with 11 bases between. CDR3 protein: CASSFRQRYQETQYF. The CDR3 coding sequence is TGTGCCAGCAGTTTCCGACAGAGGTACCAAGAGACCCAGTACTTC.

The J gene is TRBJ2-7, the V gene TRBV24-1, with D tentatively TRBD1 (6 bases). CDR3 length: 17 residues. Germline lookup yields CDR1 KGHDR and CDR2 SFDVKD. Trimming pared 2 bases from V and 5 bases from J, leaving 21 bases between. The CDR3 is CATSDSVRSGEYDEQYF. The CDR3 coding sequence is TGTGCCACCAGTGATTCCGTTCGTTCAGGGGAGTACGACGAGCAGTACTTC.

V gene TRBV20-1 combines with J gene TRBJ1-2; 7 nucleotides line up with TRBD1. V was pared by 0 bases and J by 4 bases, with 14 bases of the junction left unmatched. CDR1 and CDR2 (germline): DFQATT, SNEGSKA (reference sequence). The CDR3 has 17 residues. The CDR3 sequence is CSAREWTGVFAGYGYTF. The CDR3, as DNA: TGCAGTGCTAGAGAGTGGACAGGAGTTTTTGCTGGCTATGGCTACACCTTC.

The chain recombines TRBV5-6 with TRBJ1-1; 7 bases are shared with TRBD1. V lost 5 bases, J lost 5 bases, and 6 bases stayed unmatched. The CDR3 is made up of 13 amino acids. Germline V gene lookup returns CDR1 SGHDT and CDR2 YYEEEE. DNA for the CDR3: TGTGCCAGCAGGCTGACAGGGAAGACTGAAGCTTTCTTT. Amino acids: CASRLTGKTEAFF.

The CDR3 is CASSPRGRILAKNIQYF. CDR3 bases: TGTGCCAGCTCACCAAGAGGCAGAATACTAGCCAAAAACATTCAGTACTTC. V gene TRBV18 combines with J gene TRBJ2-4; D gene uncertain. Trimming left V 2 bases short and J 0 bases short, with 14 bases between. The length of the CDR3 is 17 residues. Germline CDR1 is KGHSH and CDR2 is LQKENI. The variable domain in full, with the rest retrieved from reference TRBV18 and TRBJ2-4, is NAGVMQNPRHLVRRRGQEARLRCSPMKGHSHVYWYRQLPEEGLKFMVYLQKENIIDESGMPKERFSAEFPKEGPSILRIQQVVRGDSAAYFCASSPRGRILAKNIQYFGAGTRLSVL.

The chain's CDR3 is CASTHPGTGRNEQFF. Here the CDR3 DNA reads TGTGCCAGTACGCATCCCGGGACAGGGCGTAATGAGCAGTTCTTC. The rearrangement joins TRBV19 to TRBJ2-1; TRBD1 matches 9 bases. The CDR3 runs to 15 residues. The ends lost 7 bases at V and 7 bases at J; junction bases unmatched: 11. Germline assignment: CDR1 LNHDA and CDR2 SQIVND (reference sequence). Combining the CDR3 with reference TRBV19 and TRBJ2-1 gives the whole variable domain DGGITQSPKYLFRKEGQNVTLSCEQNLNHDAMYWYRQDPGQGLRLIYYSQIVNDFQKGDIAEGYSVSREKKESFPLTVTSAQKNPTAFYLCASTHPGTGRNEQFFGPGTRLTVL.

The V and J genes are TRBV2 and TRBJ2-1; D is ambiguous. Germline loops: CDR1 SNHLY, CDR2 FYNNEI. The V end was cut by 4 bases, the J end by 1 base, with 11 bases between. The CDR3 runs to 15 residues. This chain's CDR3 is CASSVSEMSYNEQFF. CDR3 DNA sequence: TGTGCCAGCAGTGTCTCGGAAATGTCCTACAATGAGCAGTTCTTC.

V usage is TRBV12-3 or TRBV12-4 and J usage is TRBJ2-3; D ambiguous. The CDR3 length is 15 residues. V was cut by 6 bases and J by 0 bases, with 13 bases left in between. Here the CDR3 DNA reads TGTGCCAGCAGCCTTCAGACTCTAAGCACAGATACGCAGTATTTT. Translation: CASSLQTLSTDTQYF.

This chain connects TRBV20-1 to TRBJ1-2; D gene unclear. Trimming cost V 8 bases and J 8 bases, with 18 bases left between them. Germline CDR1 is DFQATT and CDR2 is SNEGSKA (reference sequence). The CDR3 sequence is 12 residues long. The CDR3: CSTIPEEGGYTF. CDR3 DNA: TGCAGTACAATCCCGGAGGAAGGCGGCTACACCTTC.

This clonotype turned up a few times. The rearrangement joins TRBV14 to TRBJ2-6, with a tentative D call TRBD2 (5 bases). CDR1 SGHDN and CDR2 FVKESK come from the germline V gene. Deletions cut 8 bases from V and 0 bases from J, with 5 bases between. The CDR3 has 13 residues. For the CDR3, the DNA is TGTGCCAGCCGGGACTCTGGGGCCAACGTCCTGACTTTC. It is translated as CASRDSGANVLTF.

The gene calls are TRBV6-1 and TRBJ2-7; D may be TRBD1 (6 bases). The germline V gene has CDR1 MNHNS and CDR2 SASEGT. CDR3 length: 13 amino acids. V was clipped by 5 bases and J by 5 bases, with 13 bases between them. CDR3 sequence: CASSSTGSHEQYF. For the CDR3, the DNA is TGTGCCAGCAGTTCAACAGGGAGCCACGAGCAGTACTTC.

The rearrangement uses TRBV3-1 and TRBJ2-1; 13 nucleotides match TRBD2. Germline CDR1 reads LGHDT; CDR2 reads YNNKEL (reference sequence). CDR3 length equals 16 residues. V shed 1 base, J shed 6 bases, and the junction held 3 bases outside the gene matches. The CDR3 spells CASSQGLAGGLNEQFF. The CDR3 DNA is TGTGCCAGCAGCCAAGGACTAGCGGGAGGTCTCAATGAGCAGTTCTTC.

The chain is built from TRBV20-1 and TRBJ2-5, with 11 bases matching TRBD2. The CDR3 spans 16 residues. The V and J ends lost 0 bases and 4 bases, in that order; junction bases with no gene match: 7. The germline V gene encodes CDR1 DFQATT and CDR2 SNEGSKA (reference sequence). CDR3 in amino acids: CSARDLMTSGIETQYF. In DNA form, the CDR3 reads TGCAGTGCTAGAGATCTGATGACTAGCGGGATAGAGACCCAGTACTTC.

This chain links TRBV28 with TRBJ1-3; D unclear. The CDR3 consists of 14 residues. The germline gives CDR1 MDHEN, CDR2 SYDVKM. Trimming cost V 2 bases and J 0 bases, with 5 bases left between them. As DNA, the CDR3 is TGTGCCAGCAGTTTAAGCCTCTCTGGAAACACCATATATTTT. The encoded protein is CASSLSLSGNTIYF.